This is a list of T cell receptor beta chains from one sample in a study of T cell repertoires in cytomegalovirus infection. A single record per CDR3 protein comes from TCRdb applying MiXCR to the reads. The sample contains some 350,000 distinct CDR3 sequences, about 34% of which appear only once. These receptors' targets are unknown. Sequences were derived from cultured PBMCs, sampled from culture after CMV antigen stimulation. The receptors come from a human donor in good health (CMV status not recorded). Some clones in this sample may be carry-over from other donors' samples. Each CDR3 is given with its conserved first and last residue. Fields, in order: J gene, CDR3 length, V gene, CDR3 protein.

j_call: TRBJ1-1; cdr3_length: 13; v_call: TRBV7-2; cdr3_aa: CVSSWGPNPEAFF
j_call: TRBJ1-4; cdr3_length: 14; v_call: TRBV7-9; cdr3_aa: CASSLRRGGEKLFF
j_call: TRBJ1-1; cdr3_length: 15; v_call: TRBV7-2; cdr3_aa: CASRPGGALNTEAFF
j_call: TRBJ1-5; cdr3_length: 16; v_call: TRBV11-2; cdr3_aa: CASSLGPGGFDQPQHF
j_call: TRBJ2-3; cdr3_length: 15; v_call: TRBV7-2; cdr3_aa: CASSPLAGSQDTQYF
j_call: TRBJ1-2; cdr3_length: 14; v_call: TRBV7-8; cdr3_aa: CASSLVATARGYTF
j_call: TRBJ1-5; cdr3_length: 16; v_call: TRBV7-6; cdr3_aa: CASSRWRGDSNQPQHF
j_call: TRBJ2-1; cdr3_length: 14; v_call: TRBV5-4; cdr3_aa: CASSLVGTSNEQFF
j_call: TRBJ2-3; cdr3_length: 15; v_call: TRBV6-2/TRBV6-3; cdr3_aa: CASSVPGLGADTQYF
j_call: TRBJ2-7; cdr3_length: 18; v_call: TRBV7-8; cdr3_aa: CASSSLSGGGGIAYEQYF
j_call: TRBJ1-2; cdr3_length: 13; v_call: TRBV7-8; cdr3_aa: CASSLARDYGYTF
j_call: TRBJ2-1; cdr3_length: 12; v_call: TRBV19; cdr3_aa: CASSIGGDEQFF
j_call: TRBJ2-7; cdr3_length: 14; v_call: TRBV30; cdr3_aa: CAWSPTTSGRRQYF
j_call: TRBJ1-1; cdr3_length: 16; v_call: TRBV7-8; cdr3_aa: CASSLMARPWATEAFF
j_call: TRBJ1-5; cdr3_length: 15; v_call: TRBV7-2; cdr3_aa: CASSLAVGFNQPQHF
j_call: TRBJ1-5; cdr3_length: 15; v_call: TRBV7-2; cdr3_aa: CASSFRVGSNQPQHF
j_call: TRBJ1-3; cdr3_length: 14; v_call: TRBV20-1; cdr3_aa: CSAREAGIGNTIYF
j_call: TRBJ2-1; cdr3_length: 14; v_call: TRBV4-2; cdr3_aa: CASSLGLAGLGQFF
j_call: TRBJ2-3; cdr3_length: 15; v_call: TRBV6-2/TRBV6-3; cdr3_aa: CASNLAGDYTDTQYF
j_call: TRBJ1-4; cdr3_length: 15; v_call: TRBV3-1; cdr3_aa: CASSQDPKSVEKLFF
j_call: TRBJ1-2; cdr3_length: 14; v_call: TRBV20-1; cdr3_aa: CSARATDRSRGYTF
j_call: TRBJ2-7; cdr3_length: 19; v_call: TRBV12-3/TRBV12-4; cdr3_aa: CASRGPSRDPSYSSYEQYF
j_call: TRBJ1-2; cdr3_length: 12; v_call: TRBV4-1; cdr3_aa: CASSQATSGYTF
j_call: TRBJ2-1; cdr3_length: 15; v_call: TRBV4-1; cdr3_aa: CASSHTDRIYNEQFF
j_call: TRBJ1-2; cdr3_length: 14; v_call: TRBV24-1; cdr3_aa: CATSDSAGSYGYTF
j_call: TRBJ2-7; cdr3_length: 14; v_call: TRBV28; cdr3_aa: CASSRPGASYEQYF
j_call: TRBJ1-1; cdr3_length: 13; v_call: TRBV7-6; cdr3_aa: CASSPQSYTEAFF
j_call: TRBJ2-5; cdr3_length: 14; v_call: TRBV20-1; cdr3_aa: CSARVSGAGETQYF
j_call: TRBJ1-5; cdr3_length: 15; v_call: TRBV12-3/TRBV12-4; cdr3_aa: CASNPTGGGGQPQHF
j_call: TRBJ2-7; cdr3_length: 17; v_call: TRBV5-6; cdr3_aa: CASSLGGGHLSSYEQYF
j_call: TRBJ2-1; cdr3_length: 15; v_call: TRBV5-1; cdr3_aa: CASSLSGSPSREQFF
j_call: TRBJ1-6; cdr3_length: 15; v_call: TRBV27; cdr3_aa: CASSFWGQGYSPLHF
j_call: TRBJ2-1; cdr3_length: 15; v_call: TRBV6-2/TRBV6-3; cdr3_aa: CASSSTSGRGYEQFF
j_call: TRBJ1-1; cdr3_length: 13; v_call: TRBV7-2; cdr3_aa: CASSPSGGFEAFF
j_call: TRBJ2-5; cdr3_length: 15; v_call: TRBV10-3; cdr3_aa: CATRSGLAGEETQYF
j_call: TRBJ2-5; cdr3_length: 16; v_call: TRBV5-1; cdr3_aa: CASSLSSGSRQETQYF
j_call: TRBJ1-4; cdr3_length: 15; v_call: TRBV7-2; cdr3_aa: CASSPLQGLDEKLFF
j_call: TRBJ1-3; cdr3_length: 16; v_call: TRBV7-2; cdr3_aa: CASSEEGRLSGNTIYF
j_call: TRBJ1-5; cdr3_length: 16; v_call: TRBV28; cdr3_aa: CASSSRDRGSMQPQHF
j_call: TRBJ2-3; cdr3_length: 14; v_call: TRBV28; cdr3_aa: CASSTDGSTDTQYF
j_call: TRBJ2-4; cdr3_length: 14; v_call: TRBV19; cdr3_aa: CASKDRAVQNIQYF
j_call: TRBJ2-5; cdr3_length: 12; v_call: TRBV28; cdr3_aa: CASSLWWETQYF
j_call: TRBJ1-6; cdr3_length: 16; v_call: TRBV7-2; cdr3_aa: CASSQDRGSYNSPLHF
j_call: TRBJ2-3; cdr3_length: 15; v_call: TRBV19; cdr3_aa: CASSMVGSGTDTQYF
j_call: TRBJ2-3; cdr3_length: 11; v_call: TRBV12-5; cdr3_aa: CASGHVDTQYF
j_call: TRBJ2-1; cdr3_length: 12; v_call: TRBV12-3/TRBV12-4; cdr3_aa: CASSLSPNEQFF
j_call: TRBJ2-4; cdr3_length: 11; v_call: TRBV29-1; cdr3_aa: CGGGTANIQYF
j_call: TRBJ1-4; cdr3_length: 13; v_call: TRBV19; cdr3_aa: CASSGQNNEKLFF
j_call: TRBJ2-6; cdr3_length: 20; v_call: TRBV5-1; cdr3_aa: CASSFVTRRDGLSGANVLTF
j_call: TRBJ2-1; cdr3_length: 12; v_call: TRBV20-1; cdr3_aa: CSGRRPLREQFF
j_call: TRBJ2-3; cdr3_length: 17; v_call: TRBV11-2; cdr3_aa: CASSSQLGFLHPDTQYF
j_call: TRBJ2-5; cdr3_length: 16; v_call: TRBV11-1; cdr3_aa: CASSSSGRTSQETQYF